This T cell receptor beta chain was recorded in a study of T cell responses to AZD1222 COVID-19 vaccine. General study results and limits: It should be noted that donors were predominantly white British and more often female, and clonal diversity was possibly underestimated. Recipients of AZD1222 seropositive at baseline numbered only 6 or 7. Nearly half of spike-specific TCRs reportedly target variant regions that are unmutated in the B.1.351 and B.1.1.7 variants.

TCRdb's table, derived via immunoSEQ multiplex PCR, lists solely in-frame clones and lacks some. The sample contains 60,000 to 75,000 clones, 60% to 85% of which appear only once. Germline lookup yields CDR1 SGHRS and CDR2 YFSETQ. Trimming removed 4 bases at V and 8 bases at J, with 16 bases between. The CDR3 totals 14 residues. In the case of this clone: What it binds is not known.

The chain links TRBV5-1 to TRBJ1-5, with D possibly TRBD1 on 5 matching bases. The sequencing used peripheral blood, collected 28 days after the second AZD1222 dose. The sequence was collected from an adult who received the AZD1222 COVID-19 vaccine. CDR3 nucleotide sequence: TGCGCCAGCAGCCCCGGCGGCGCCAGGGAGCCCCAGCATTTT. Protein sequence: CASSPGGAREPQHF.